These 7 T cell receptor delta chains were sequenced from one sample in a study of gamma-delta chains in newborns, infants, children. TCRdb called clones from the reads again using CATT. The sample holds 10,000 or so delta-chain clones, approximately 3.5% seen once. The source material was blood. The source of these receptors is a child who was a newborn, infant or young child, either healthy, febrile or measles-vaccinated (not recorded which).

A few counts support this clone. The DNA of the CDR3 is TGTGCTCTTGGGGAGAAACTGGCGGGGACCCCCCGTGGCCTCATCTTT. Its protein product is CALGEKLAGTPRGLIF. The V segment is TRDV1, and no J call was made; the D call in the table, TRDD3, was not verified against the DNA. This CDR3 has 16 amino acids. Per the germline V gene, CDR1 is TSWWSYY and CDR2 is QGS.

The gene calls are TRDV3 and TRDJ1, with 9 bases lining up with TRDD3. Germline CDR1 is TVYSNPD and CDR2 is GDNSRS (reference sequence). Losses at the gene ends were 5 bases for V and 2 bases for J; bases not matched to a gene: 15. This CDR3 is built from 16 residues. The CDR3 is CALSCPLGDMTDKLIF. The CDR3 bases are TGTGCCCTGAGCTGCCCGTTGGGGGATATGACCGATAAACTCATCTTT.

The table lists this clone with a few counts. The mismatch at residue 4 between this DNA's translation and the TCRdb protein of a much larger clone likely reflects a read error; the protein shown is translated from the DNA. V is TRDV2 and J is TRDJ1; 13 bases agree with TRDD3. The V gene's germline CDR1 is GEAIGNYY and CDR2 EKD. J was trimmed by 3 bases and V by 5 bases; bases with no gene match: 5. The CDR3 runs to 15 residues. CDR3 DNA sequence: TGTGCCTGTGGCCCACTGGGGGATACGTCCGATAAACTCATCTTT. This codes for CACGPLGDTSDKLIF.

On this clone: The amino acid sequence in TCRdb belongs to a much larger clone and departs from this DNA's translation at residue 5, likely a sequencing read error; the sequence shown is translated from the DNA. J is TRDJ3 and V is TRDV2; 10 nucleotides match TRDD3. The CDR3 extends over 18 amino acids. CDR1 is GEAIGNYY, CDR2 EKD, per germline. Trimming at V came to 3 bases and at J to 1 base, leaving 5 bases not matched to a gene. In DNA, the CDR3 is TGTGCCTGTGACGAACTGGGGGATGATTCCTGGGACACCCGACAGATGTTTTTC. Amino acid sequence: CACDELGDDSWDTRQMFF.

This clone is medium-sized (0.01 to 0.1%) in the sample. The chain joins TRDV2 to TRDJ3; 8 positions match TRDD3. Per germline, CDR1 GEAIGNYY and CDR2 EKD. The CDR3 is made up of 19 amino acids. V was clipped by 7 bases and J by 3 bases; unmatched bases: 16. The chain's CDR3 is CACDVIWGTTGWDTRQMFF. In DNA, the CDR3 is TGTGCCTGCGACGTTATCTGGGGGACCACCGGCTGGGACACCCGACAGATGTTTTTC.

The sample holds a few counts of this clone. The chain links TRDV1 to TRDJ1, with 12 bases identical to TRDD3. With 4 bases clipped from V and 4 bases from J, the junction kept 19 bases outside the gene matches. The CDR3 runs to 20 residues. Germline V gene data show CDR1 as TSWWSYY and CDR2 as QGS. The CDR3 DNA is TGTGCTCTTGGGGTCCCTTCCAAAAGGTACTGGGGGATACTCTACGATAAACTCATCTTT. Its protein product is CALGVPSKRYWGILYDKLIF.

The rearrangement links TRDV1 to TRDJ1; TRDD3 aligns across 7 bases. The J segment lost 8 bases and the V segment lost 4 bases, leaving 28 bases of the junction unmatched. CDR1 and CDR2 from the germline V gene are TSWWSYY and QGS. The CDR3 contains 20 residues. CDR3 sequence: CALGAPFPVLGKCTPGKLIF. The CDR3 region has the DNA TGTGCTCTTGGGGCTCCATTCCCTGTACTGGGGAAATGCACCCCAGGAAAACTCATCTTT.